This T cell receptor beta chain is drawn from a study of cytomegalovirus exposure and HLA in healthy donors. Trimming took 1 base from V and 3 from J; bases not matched to a gene: 3. Germline values: CDR1 SEHNR, CDR2 FQNEAQ (reference sequence). This CDR3 comprises 16 residues. Worth noting for this clone: Its target is unknown.

Notes on the study in general: Subsequent analysis revealed that first-cohort TCR clusters tended to co-occur in the 120 or so validation repertoires.

Measured with immunoSEQ multiplex PCR; TCRdb has only the in-frame clones, and not every one. The sample records 150,000 to 200,000 clones, 95% to 97% being singletons. The origin of this receptor is a woman between 18 and 29 years old in good health and CMV-seronegative. The specimen was PBMCs. The V and J genes are TRBV7-9 and TRBJ2-3; 11 nucleotides align to TRBD2. The CDR3 sequence: CASSLVLAGETDTQYF. The CDR3 DNA is TGTGCCAGCAGCTTAGTACTAGCGGGGGAGACAGATACGCAGTATTTT.